These T cell receptor beta chains were read from a single sample in a study of human T cells and chemical hapten exposure. TCRdb fed the RACE reads into MiXCR, producing one record per CDR3 protein. This table holds a few hundred thousand distinct CDR3 sequences, about 6% found once. Sequencing used whole blood, obtained in connection with sensitization to the hapten diphenylcyclopropenone (DPC). These receptor sequences come from a woman aged 18 to 35 with alopecia areata. Some clones in this sample may be carry-over from other donors' samples. The CDR3 runs from the conserved cysteine through the conserved F or W. Fields, in order: clone size, J gene, D gene, V gene, CDR3 DNA, CDR3 protein. D genes are given only for firm matches. Clone size, where shown, is once, few, many, or a class for clones that have expanded.

clone size: NA; J gene: TRBJ1-5; D gene: NA; V gene: TRBV2; CDR3 DNA: TGTGCCAGCAGTTATTTGGGTGGGCAGAATAGCAATCAGCCCCAGCATTTT; CDR3 protein: CASSYLGGQNSNQPQHF
clone size: many; J gene: TRBJ1-6; D gene: NA; V gene: TRBV28; CDR3 DNA: TGTGCCAGCAGAACAGGGAAAAGGACACCCCTCCACTTT; CDR3 protein: CASRTGKRTPLHF
clone size: few; J gene: TRBJ2-3; D gene: TRBD2; V gene: TRBV20-1; CDR3 DNA: TGCAGTGCTAGGGTAGCGGGGGGGCCTGGAGATACGCAGTATTTT; CDR3 protein: CSARVAGGPGDTQYF
clone size: NA; J gene: TRBJ1-2; D gene: NA; V gene: TRBV2; CDR3 DNA: TGTGCCAGCAGTGAAGCGACCGAAAACTATGGCTACACCTTC; CDR3 protein: CASSEATENYGYTF
clone size: many; J gene: TRBJ1-2; D gene: NA; V gene: TRBV18; CDR3 DNA: TGTGCCAGCTCACCACCGGCTGGGAATGGCTACACCTTC; CDR3 protein: CASSPPAGNGYTF
clone size: NA; J gene: TRBJ1-3; D gene: NA; V gene: TRBV18; CDR3 DNA: TGTGCCAGCTCACCTTGGCAGGCCGACTCTGGAAACACCATATATTTT; CDR3 protein: CASSPWQADSGNTIYF
clone size: few; J gene: TRBJ2-7; D gene: NA; V gene: TRBV18; CDR3 DNA: TGTGCCAGCTCACCCACCGTAGCGGCGACCTACGAGCAGTACTTC; CDR3 protein: CASSPTVAATYEQYF
clone size: NA; J gene: TRBJ1-2; D gene: NA; V gene: TRBV12-3/TRBV12-4; CDR3 DNA: TGTGCCAGCAGTTTTAAGGGGAGGGGCTATGGCTACACCTTC; CDR3 protein: CASSFKGRGYGYTF
clone size: many; J gene: TRBJ2-1; D gene: TRBD2; V gene: TRBV6-2/TRBV6-3; CDR3 DNA: TGTGCCAGCAGCGTAGCGGGGGGGATCAACAATGAGCAGTTCTTC; CDR3 protein: CASSVAGGINNEQFF
clone size: NA; J gene: TRBJ1-6; D gene: NA; V gene: TRBV6-5; CDR3 DNA: TGTGCCAGCAGTTACCGAGGCAGTCTAGATAATTCACCCCTCCACTTT; CDR3 protein: CASSYRGSLDNSPLHF
clone size: few; J gene: TRBJ2-5; D gene: NA; V gene: TRBV28; CDR3 DNA: TGTGCCAGCAGCTTAGGAATAGAAGAGACCCAGTACTTC; CDR3 protein: CASSLGIEETQYF
clone size: few; J gene: TRBJ1-3; D gene: NA; V gene: TRBV4-2; CDR3 DNA: TGTGCCAGTCGGGTCTCTGGAAACACCATATATTTT; CDR3 protein: CASRVSGNTIYF
clone size: many; J gene: TRBJ1-2; D gene: NA; V gene: TRBV3-1; CDR3 DNA: TGTGCCAGCAGCCAAGGGTGGGGAGGGACCAACTATGGCTACACCTTC; CDR3 protein: CASSQGWGGTNYGYTF
clone size: NA; J gene: TRBJ1-2; D gene: NA; V gene: TRBV28; CDR3 DNA: TGTGCCAGCAGTTTAGGGGCGGTCAACTATGGCTACACCTTC; CDR3 protein: CASSLGAVNYGYTF
clone size: NA; J gene: TRBJ1-1; D gene: TRBD1; V gene: TRBV6-2/TRBV6-3; CDR3 DNA: TGTGCCAGCAGTTTCAAGATGGTAGGGGGCTATGCGGGTGGCACTGAAGCTTTCTTT; CDR3 protein: CASSFKMVGGYAGGTEAFF
clone size: many; J gene: TRBJ1-4; D gene: TRBD1; V gene: TRBV28; CDR3 DNA: TGTGCCACCGGACAGGGGAAGAATGAAAAACTGTTTTTT; CDR3 protein: CATGQGKNEKLFF
clone size: many; J gene: TRBJ2-3; D gene: NA; V gene: TRBV21-1; CDR3 DNA: TGTGCCAGCAGCAGGCCGGGACTAGCGGTTAGCACAGATACGCAGTATTTT; CDR3 protein: CASSRPGLAVSTDTQYF
clone size: NA; J gene: TRBJ1-2; D gene: NA; V gene: TRBV4-1; CDR3 DNA: TGCGCCAGCAGCCAGTTCAGGACAGTTTCTAACTATGGCTACACCTTC; CDR3 protein: CASSQFRTVSNYGYTF
clone size: NA; J gene: TRBJ2-3; D gene: TRBD2; V gene: TRBV11-2; CDR3 DNA: TGTGCCAGCAGCCCAGCGGGGTCGTTCACAGATACGCAGTATTTT; CDR3 protein: CASSPAGSFTDTQYF
clone size: many; J gene: TRBJ1-4; D gene: NA; V gene: TRBV3-1; CDR3 DNA: TGTGCCAGCAGCCAAGGTCGGAATAATGAAAAACTGTTTTTT; CDR3 protein: CASSQGRNNEKLFF
clone size: NA; J gene: TRBJ1-2; D gene: NA; V gene: TRBV28; CDR3 DNA: TGTGCCAGCTCAAAAGGGAGCCATGGCTACACCTTC; CDR3 protein: CASSKGSHGYTF
clone size: NA; J gene: TRBJ2-3; D gene: TRBD1; V gene: TRBV7-8; CDR3 DNA: TGTGCCAGCAGCCCTCGGACAGGGGCTATGACAGATACGCAGTATTTT; CDR3 protein: CASSPRTGAMTDTQYF
clone size: many; J gene: TRBJ2-1; D gene: NA; V gene: TRBV7-3; CDR3 DNA: TGTGCCAGCAGCTTAACCTCGGCGAAGGGAGGTGAGCAGTTCTTC; CDR3 protein: CASSLTSAKGGEQFF
clone size: many; J gene: TRBJ2-3; D gene: NA; V gene: TRBV20-1; CDR3 DNA: TGCAGTGTCATTATCGGAGTTGCTAGCACAGATACGCAGTATTTT; CDR3 protein: CSVIIGVASTDTQYF
clone size: many; J gene: TRBJ2-7; D gene: NA; V gene: TRBV25-1; CDR3 DNA: TGTGCCAGCAGTCCGGGGTACTACGAGCAGTACTTC; CDR3 protein: CASSPGYYEQYF
clone size: NA; J gene: TRBJ2-7; D gene: NA; V gene: TRBV6-2/TRBV6-3; CDR3 DNA: TGTGCCAGCACTTGGACCCCCTTCGAGCAGTACTTC; CDR3 protein: CASTWTPFEQYF
clone size: NA; J gene: TRBJ1-2; D gene: TRBD1; V gene: TRBV19; CDR3 DNA: TGTGCCAGTAGTCGCCCAACAGGGGCCATGGGCTATGGCTACACCTTC; CDR3 protein: CASSRPTGAMGYGYTF
clone size: NA; J gene: TRBJ2-5; D gene: TRBD1; V gene: TRBV28; CDR3 DNA: TGTGCCAGCAGCATTACAGGGGAAGAGACCCAGTACTTC; CDR3 protein: CASSITGEETQYF
clone size: many; J gene: TRBJ1-2; D gene: TRBD1; V gene: TRBV29-1; CDR3 DNA: TGCAGCGTTGAAGCTAGGGACAGGTCATGGTACACCTTC; CDR3 protein: CSVEARDRSWYTF
clone size: few; J gene: TRBJ2-5; D gene: NA; V gene: TRBV5-1; CDR3 DNA: TGCGCCAGCAGCTGGGACAATCCCCAAGAGACCCAGTACTTC; CDR3 protein: CASSWDNPQETQYF
clone size: NA; J gene: TRBJ1-1; D gene: TRBD1; V gene: TRBV12-3/TRBV12-4; CDR3 DNA: TGTGCCAGCAGTTCCCCGGACAGGGGAACTGAAGCTTTCTTT; CDR3 protein: CASSSPDRGTEAFF
clone size: NA; J gene: TRBJ2-3; D gene: TRBD2; V gene: TRBV7-2; CDR3 DNA: TGTGCCAGCAGCGAGGGACTAGCGCGCACAGATACGCAGTATTTT; CDR3 protein: CASSEGLARTDTQYF